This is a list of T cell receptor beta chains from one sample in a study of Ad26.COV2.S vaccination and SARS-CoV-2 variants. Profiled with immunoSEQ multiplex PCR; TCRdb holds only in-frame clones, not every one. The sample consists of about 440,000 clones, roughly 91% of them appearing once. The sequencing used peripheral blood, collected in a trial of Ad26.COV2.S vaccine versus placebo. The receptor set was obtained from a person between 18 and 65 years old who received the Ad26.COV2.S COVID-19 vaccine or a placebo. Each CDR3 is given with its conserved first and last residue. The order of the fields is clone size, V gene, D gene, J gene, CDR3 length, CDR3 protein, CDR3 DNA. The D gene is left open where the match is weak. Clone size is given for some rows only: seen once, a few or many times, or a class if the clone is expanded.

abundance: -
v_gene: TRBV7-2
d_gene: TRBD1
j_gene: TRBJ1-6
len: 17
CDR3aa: CASSERQGLGNGSPLHF
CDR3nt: TGTGCCAGCAGCGAAAGACAGGGGCTGGGAAATGGGTCACCCCTCCACTTT

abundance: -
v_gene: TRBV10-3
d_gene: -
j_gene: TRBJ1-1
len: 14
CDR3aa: CAISELGSNTEAFF
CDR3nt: TGTGCCATCAGTGAGCTGGGTTCTAACACTGAAGCTTTCTTT

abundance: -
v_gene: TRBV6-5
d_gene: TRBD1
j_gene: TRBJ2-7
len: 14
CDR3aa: CASSNPGQVYEQYF
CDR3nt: TGTGCCAGCAGTAACCCGGGACAGGTCTACGAGCAGTACTTC

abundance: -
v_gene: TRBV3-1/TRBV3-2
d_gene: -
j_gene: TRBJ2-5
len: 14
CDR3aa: CASSPIAEEETQYF
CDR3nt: TGTGCCAGCAGCCCTATAGCGGAGGAAGAGACCCAGTACTTC

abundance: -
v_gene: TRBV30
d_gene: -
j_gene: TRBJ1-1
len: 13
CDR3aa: CAWTVGLNTEAFF
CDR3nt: TGTGCCTGGACAGTCGGTCTCAACACTGAAGCTTTCTTT

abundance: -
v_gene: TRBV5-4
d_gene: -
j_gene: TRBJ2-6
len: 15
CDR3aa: CASSWGGSGANVLTF
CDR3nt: TGTGCCAGCAGCTGGGGTGGGTCTGGGGCCAACGTCCTGACTTTC

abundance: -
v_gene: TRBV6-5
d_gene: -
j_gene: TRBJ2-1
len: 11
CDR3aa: CAGTTTGEQFF
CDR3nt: TGTGCCGGGACAACTACGGGTGAGCAGTTCTTC

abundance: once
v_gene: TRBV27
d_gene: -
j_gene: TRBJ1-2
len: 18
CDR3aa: CASSFSPGGPTKGYGYTF
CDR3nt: TGTGCCAGCAGTTTCAGTCCCGGGGGACCGACTAAGGGCTATGGCTACACCTTC

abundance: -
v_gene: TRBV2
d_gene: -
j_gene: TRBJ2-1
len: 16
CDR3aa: CASSGRNGNSYNEQFF
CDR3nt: TGTGCCAGCAGTGGCCGGAACGGAAACTCCTACAATGAGCAGTTCTTC

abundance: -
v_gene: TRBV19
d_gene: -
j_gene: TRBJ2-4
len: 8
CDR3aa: CASRMEYF
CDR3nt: TGTGCCAGTAGGATGGAGTACTTC

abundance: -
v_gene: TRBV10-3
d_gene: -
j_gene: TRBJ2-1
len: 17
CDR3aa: CATYAEAGRSSYNEQFF
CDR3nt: TGTGCCACCTATGCCGAGGCGGGTCGGAGCTCCTACAATGAGCAGTTCTTC

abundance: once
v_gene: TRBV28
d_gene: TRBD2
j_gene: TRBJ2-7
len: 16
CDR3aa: CASSSRTRLASYEQYF
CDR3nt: TGTGCCAGCAGTTCACGGACTAGATTGGCCTCCTACGAGCAGTACTTC

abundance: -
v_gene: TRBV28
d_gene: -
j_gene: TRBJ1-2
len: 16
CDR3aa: CASRPLPRGGVEGYTF
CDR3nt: TGTGCCAGCAGGCCTCTCCCCAGGGGAGGGGTGGAAGGCTACACCTTC

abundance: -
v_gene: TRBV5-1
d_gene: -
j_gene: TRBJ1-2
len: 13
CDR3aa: CASSLAQGSGYTF
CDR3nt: TGCGCCAGCAGCTTGGCCCAGGGCAGCGGCTACACCTTC

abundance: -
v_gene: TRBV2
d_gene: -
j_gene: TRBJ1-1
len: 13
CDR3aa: CASSERDLGEAFF
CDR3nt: TGTGCCAGCAGTGAACGGGACCTTGGTGAAGCTTTCTTT